Described below is a single T cell receptor (beta chain) sequence and its context. The sample originates from a study of blood T cell repertoires in COVID-19. Some clones are missing from TCRdb's copy, which holds only in-frame ones; the method was immunoSEQ multiplex PCR. The data show under 400,000 clones, approximately 89% seen once. This CDR3 is 14 amino acids long. Germline V CDR1 and CDR2: SGHRS, YFSETQ. V was clipped by 0 bases and J by 3 bases, with 9 bases between them. During active infection, Seattle patients enrolled and were then monitored through disease. Sequences were obtained from peripheral blood. The sequence was obtained from a woman aged 30 to 39 with COVID-19, enrolled during active disease. This sequence joins TRBV5-1 and TRBJ2-5, with unresolved D. CDR3 DNA: TGCGCCAGCAGCTTGGGCTGGTCGGAAGAGACCCAGTACTTC. This encodes CASSLGWSEETQYF.